This TCR beta chain is from a study of control samples from healthy donors and cancer patients. V lost 6 bases, J lost 4 bases, and 15 bases lay in between. Germline values: CDR1 KGHSH, CDR2 LQKENI. The CDR3 runs to 14 residues. The table came from immunoSEQ multiplex PCR; TCRdb's copy has only in-frame clones and leaves some out. The data hold some 120,000 clones, with around 87% observed a single time. The receptor comes from a man aged 55 to 70 in good health. The V call is TRBV18, the J call TRBJ1-2; no clear D. The sequenced material came from blood. The CDR3 DNA is TGTGCCAGCTCCCGAGACGAGGGCCTCTATGGCTACACCTTC. The encoded protein is CASSRDEGLYGYTF. Supplemented by reference TRBV18 and TRBJ1-2, the full variable domain reads NAGVMQNPRHLVRRRGQEARLRCSPMKGHSHVYWYRQLPEEGLKFMVYLQKENIIDESGMPKERFSAEFPKEGPSILRIQQVVRGDSAAYFCASSRDEGLYGYTFGSGTRLTVV.